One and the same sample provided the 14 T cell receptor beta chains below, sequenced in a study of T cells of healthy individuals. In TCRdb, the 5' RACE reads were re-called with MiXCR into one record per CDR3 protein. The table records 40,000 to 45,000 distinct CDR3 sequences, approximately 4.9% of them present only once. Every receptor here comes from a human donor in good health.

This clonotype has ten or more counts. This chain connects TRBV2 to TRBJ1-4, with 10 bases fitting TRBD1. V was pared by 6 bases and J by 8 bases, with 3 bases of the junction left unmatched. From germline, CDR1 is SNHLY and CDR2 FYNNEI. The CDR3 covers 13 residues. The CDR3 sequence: CASRGQGVEKLFF. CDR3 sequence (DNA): TGTGCCAGCAGAGGACAGGGGGTGGAAAAACTGTTTTTT.

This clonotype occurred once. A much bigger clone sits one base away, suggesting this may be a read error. The CDR3 here is CASSLSGRETQYF. The CDR3 region has the DNA TGCGCCAGCAGCTTGTCGGGACGAGAGACCCAGTACTTC. The V gene is TRBV5-1, the J gene TRBJ2-5; possibly TRBD1 or TRBD2 for D (5 bases each). CDR3 length: 13 amino acids. From germline, CDR1 is SGHRS and CDR2 YFSETQ. Trimming removed 1 base at V and 4 bases at J, with 8 bases between.

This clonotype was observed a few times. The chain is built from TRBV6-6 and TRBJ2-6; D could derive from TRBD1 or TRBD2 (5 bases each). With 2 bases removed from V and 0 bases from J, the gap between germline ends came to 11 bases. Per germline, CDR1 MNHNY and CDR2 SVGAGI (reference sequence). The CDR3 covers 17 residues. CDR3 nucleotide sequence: TGTGCCAGCAGTTACCGGGCAGGGACCTCTGGGGCCAACGTCCTGACTTTC. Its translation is CASSYRAGTSGANVLTF.

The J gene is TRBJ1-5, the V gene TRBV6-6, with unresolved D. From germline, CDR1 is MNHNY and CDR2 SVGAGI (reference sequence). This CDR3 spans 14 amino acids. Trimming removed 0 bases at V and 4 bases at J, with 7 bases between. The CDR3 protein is CASSYSLGNQPQHF. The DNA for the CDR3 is TGTGCCAGCAGTTACTCACTGGGAAATCAGCCCCAGCATTTT.

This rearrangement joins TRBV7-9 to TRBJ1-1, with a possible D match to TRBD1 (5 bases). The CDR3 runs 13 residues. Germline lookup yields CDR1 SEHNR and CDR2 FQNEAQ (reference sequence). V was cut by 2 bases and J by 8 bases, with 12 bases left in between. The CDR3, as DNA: TGTGCCAGCAGCTTAAGACAGTCCCAGGAAGCTTTCTTT. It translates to CASSLRQSQEAFF.

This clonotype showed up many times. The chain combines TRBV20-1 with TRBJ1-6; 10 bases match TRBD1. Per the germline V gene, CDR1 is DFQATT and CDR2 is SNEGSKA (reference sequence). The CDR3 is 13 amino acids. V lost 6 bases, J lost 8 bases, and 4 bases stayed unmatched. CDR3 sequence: CSAPGQGHSPLHF. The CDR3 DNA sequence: TGCAGTGCGCCGGGACAGGGGCATTCACCCCTCCACTTT.

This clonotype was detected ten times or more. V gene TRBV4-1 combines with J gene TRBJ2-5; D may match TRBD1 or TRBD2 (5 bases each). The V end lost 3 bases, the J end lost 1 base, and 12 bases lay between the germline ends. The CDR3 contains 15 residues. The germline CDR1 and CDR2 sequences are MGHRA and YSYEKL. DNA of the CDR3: TGCGCCAGCAGCCACGGCCGGGGCGGCCAAGAGACCCAGTACTTC. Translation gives CASSHGRGGQETQYF.

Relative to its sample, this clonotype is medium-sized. CDR3 DNA sequence: TGTGCCTCCGGGAACAATGAGCAGTTCTTC. Translated, it gives CASGNNEQFF. This chain joins TRBV10-3 and TRBJ2-1; a weak D match, TRBD2 (5 bases). Germline lookup yields CDR1 ENHRY and CDR2 SYGVKD. The CDR3 spans 10 residues. The V end was cut by 11 bases, the J end by 5 bases, with 7 bases between.

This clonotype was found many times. In DNA form, the CDR3 reads TGCGCCAGCAGCCGCGGGGATAGCAGGGACATTCAGTACTTC. As protein: CASSRGDSRDIQYF. This chain joins TRBV4-1 and TRBJ2-4, with D perhaps TRBD2 (6 bases). Trimming pared 4 bases from V and 8 bases from J, leaving 15 bases between. This CDR3 is built from 14 residues. Germline V gives CDR1 MGHRA, CDR2 YSYEKL.

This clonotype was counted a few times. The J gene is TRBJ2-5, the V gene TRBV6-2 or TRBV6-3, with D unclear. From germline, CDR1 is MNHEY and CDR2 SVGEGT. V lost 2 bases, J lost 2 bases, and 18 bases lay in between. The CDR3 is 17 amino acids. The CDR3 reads CASSYTPHFVRQETQYF. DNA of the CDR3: TGTGCCAGCAGTTACACCCCCCATTTTGTACGGCAAGAGACCCAGTACTTC.

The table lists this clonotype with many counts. This CDR3 reads CASDRPAWDGYTF. CDR3 nucleotides: TGTGCCAGCGACCGACCGGCGTGGGATGGCTACACCTTC. The V and J genes are TRBV12-3 or TRBV12-4 and TRBJ1-2, with D unresolved. The CDR3 covers 13 residues. The V end lost 8 bases, the J end lost 6 bases, and 16 bases lay between the germline ends.

CDR3: CASSPVRTANTGELFF. The CDR3 coding sequence is TGTGCCAGCAGCCCCGTCCGGACAGCGAACACCGGGGAGCTGTTTTTT. V and J are TRBV7-9 and TRBJ2-2; the D gene is possibly TRBD1 (6 bases). CDR3 length equals 16 residues. V gave up 5 bases and J gave up 0 bases, with 13 bases separating them. CDR1 SEHNR and CDR2 FQNEAQ come from the germline V gene (reference sequence). The full variable domain, its missing parts supplied by reference TRBV7-9 and TRBJ2-2, is DTGVSQNPRHKITKRGQNVTFRCDPISEHNRLYWYRQTLGQGPEFLTYFQNEAQLEKSRLLSDRFSAERPKGSFSTLEIQRTEQGDSAMYLCASSPVRTANTGELFFGEGSRLTVL.

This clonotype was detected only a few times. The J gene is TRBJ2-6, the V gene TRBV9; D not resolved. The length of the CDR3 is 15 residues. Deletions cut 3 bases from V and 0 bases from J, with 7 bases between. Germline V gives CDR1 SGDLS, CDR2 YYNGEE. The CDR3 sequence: CASSGQGSGANVLTF. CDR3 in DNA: TGTGCCAGCAGCGGACAAGGCTCTGGGGCCAACGTCCTGACTTTC. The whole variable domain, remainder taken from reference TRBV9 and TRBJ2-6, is DSGVTQTPKHLITATGQRVTLRCSPRSGDLSVYWYQQSLDQGLQFLIQYYNGEERAKGNILERFSAQQFPDLHSELNLSSLELGDSALYFCASSGQGSGANVLTFGAGSRLTVL.

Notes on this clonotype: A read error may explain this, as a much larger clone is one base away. CDR3 nucleotides: TGTACCAGTAGTATAGGAGACGCTAATGAAAAACTGTTTTTT. Its protein is CTSSIGDANEKLFF. This chain joins TRBV19 and TRBJ1-4, with D unresolved. This CDR3 has 14 amino acids. Germline loops: CDR1 LNHDA, CDR2 SQIVND (reference sequence).